One sample yielded the 5 T cell receptor beta chains listed below, sequenced in a study of early T cells in non-severe SARS-CoV-2 infection. TCRdb called the 5' RACE reads again in MiXCR, with one record for every CDR3 protein. Here the sample spans approximately 70,000 distinct CDR3 sequences, about 9.1% being singletons. The sample was whole blood, taken at baseline. Receptors originate from an adult who was a healthcare worker with PCR-confirmed SARS-CoV-2 infection or an uninfected control (not recorded which).

The CDR3 reads CASSFRDGAGLHF. The CDR3 DNA reads TGCGCCAGCAGCTTCCGGGACGGGGCAGGACTCCACTTT. The chain links TRBV5-1 to TRBJ1-6, with D possibly TRBD1 on 5 matching bases. CDR3 length: 13 amino acids. In germline, CDR1 is SGHRS, CDR2 YFSETQ. V dropped 2 bases and J dropped 16 bases, with 16 bases sitting between them.

The V gene is TRBV20-1, the J gene TRBJ2-2, with D unresolved. Trimming pared 6 bases from V and 5 bases from J, leaving 13 bases between. The CDR3 contains 13 residues. Germline CDR1 reads DFQATT; CDR2 reads SNEGSKA (reference sequence). CDR3 DNA: TGCAGTGCGAGGAACCCAACTACCGGGGAGCTGTTTTTT. This sequence encodes CSARNPTTGELFF.

This clonotype was recorded at least ten times. The chain carries TRBV7-9 and TRBJ2-3; 7 nucleotides line up with TRBD1. The V and J ends lost 5 bases and 1 base, in that order; junction bases with no gene match: 15. The CDR3 is 18 amino acids. CDR1 and CDR2 from the germline V gene are SEHNR and FQNEAQ (reference sequence). CDR3 sequence: CASSPKKGTVLGTDTQYF. DNA of the CDR3: TGTGCCAGCAGCCCCAAAAAAGGGACAGTCCTTGGCACAGATACGCAGTATTTT.

This clonotype was recorded many times. The chain joins TRBV20-1 to TRBJ1-1; weak D call: TRBD1 (6 bases). V lost 0 bases to trimming and J lost 0 bases, with 8 bases between them. Per germline, CDR1 DFQATT and CDR2 SNEGSKA (reference sequence). This CDR3 is built from 14 residues. This CDR3 reads CSAREGAMNTEAFF. CDR3 nucleotides: TGCAGTGCTAGAGAGGGGGCCATGAACACTGAAGCTTTCTTT.

This clonotype was recorded many times. V usage is TRBV19 and J usage is TRBJ1-2; 7 nucleotides line up with TRBD1. The CDR3 runs to 15 residues. J gave up 1 base and V 4 bases, and 6 bases lay outside the gene matches. Germline V gene sequence: CDR1 LNHDA, CDR2 SQIVND (reference sequence). The CDR3 DNA follows: TGTGCCAGTAGTACCCAGACAGGGTTTAACTATGGCTACACCTTC. Translating gives CASSTQTGFNYGYTF.